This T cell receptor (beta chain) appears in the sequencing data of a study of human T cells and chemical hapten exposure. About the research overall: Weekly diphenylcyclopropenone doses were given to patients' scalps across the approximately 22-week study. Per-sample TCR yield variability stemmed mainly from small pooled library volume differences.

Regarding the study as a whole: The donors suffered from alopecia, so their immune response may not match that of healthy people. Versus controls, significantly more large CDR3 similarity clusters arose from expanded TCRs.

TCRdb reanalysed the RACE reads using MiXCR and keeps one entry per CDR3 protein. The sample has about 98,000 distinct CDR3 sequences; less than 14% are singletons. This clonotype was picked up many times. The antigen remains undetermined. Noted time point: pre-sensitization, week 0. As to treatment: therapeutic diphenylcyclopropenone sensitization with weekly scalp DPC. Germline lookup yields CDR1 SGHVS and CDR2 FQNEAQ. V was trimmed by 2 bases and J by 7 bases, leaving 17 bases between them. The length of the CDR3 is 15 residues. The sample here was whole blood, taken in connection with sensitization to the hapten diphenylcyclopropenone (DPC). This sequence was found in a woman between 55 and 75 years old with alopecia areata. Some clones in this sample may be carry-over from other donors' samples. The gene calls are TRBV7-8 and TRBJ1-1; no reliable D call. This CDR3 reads CASSLNDGLYREAFF. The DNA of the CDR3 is TGTGCCAGCAGCTTAAACGACGGATTATACCGTGAAGCTTTCTTT.